Sequencing of this TCR beta chain was carried out in a study of neoadjuvant nivolumab and ipilimumab in lung cancer. Method: immunoSEQ multiplex PCR; TCRdb's copy keeps in-frame clones and lacks some. Of approximately 9,000 clones in the sample, approximately 87% were seen once. The source of this sequence is an adult with non-small cell lung cancer. The specimen comprised tumor tissue, sampled after neoadjuvant nivolumab, alone or with ipilimumab, at or shortly before surgery.

CDR3 sequence (DNA): TGTGCCAGCAGCTTAGATAGAGATGATGGCTACACCTTC. Encoded protein: CASSLDRDDGYTF. The chain is built from TRBV11-2 and TRBJ1-2; D not resolved. Per germline, CDR1 SGHAT and CDR2 FQNNGV. This CDR3 region has 13 residues. V was cut by 0 bases and J by 6 bases, with 8 bases left in between.